This T cell receptor beta chain was captured by sequencing in a study of metastatic and nonmetastatic thyroid tumors. About the research overall: Malignant and benign thyroid patients had repertoires compared in peripheral blood and tumor or nodule tissue. Study findings and constraints: Across blood and tumor, TCR beta diversity in malignant thyroid tumors was reportedly significantly higher than in benign nodules.

Until they underwent thyroid surgery, no patient had received any treatment. CDR3 size: 14 residues. Germline V gene sequence: CDR1 KGHSH, CDR2 LQKENI. V was shortened by 6 bases and J by 3 bases, with 14 bases between the two germline ends. Per the authors' pipeline: Clinicopathological groups supplied CDR3 differences that were used to build a distant-metastasis classifier for papillary thyroid cancer. TCRdb reprocessed the PCR reads using MiXCR. These V and J calls rely on TCRdb rather than the paper's analysis. The table has roughly 70,000 clones, around 18% seen once. This clone has at least ten counts. Its cognate antigen is unknown. The sample carries other DNA sequences with the same CDR3.

This receptor was taken from a female donor with papillary thyroid cancer or a benign thyroid nodule (not recorded which). Some clones in this sample may be carry-over from other donors' samples. V and J are TRBV18 and TRBJ1-2, with D maybe TRBD1 (5 bases). The source material was blood. The CDR3 loop reads CASSSNTGDYGYTF. In nucleotides, the CDR3 is TGTGCCAGCTCGTCCAACACAGGTGACTATGGCTACACCTTC.